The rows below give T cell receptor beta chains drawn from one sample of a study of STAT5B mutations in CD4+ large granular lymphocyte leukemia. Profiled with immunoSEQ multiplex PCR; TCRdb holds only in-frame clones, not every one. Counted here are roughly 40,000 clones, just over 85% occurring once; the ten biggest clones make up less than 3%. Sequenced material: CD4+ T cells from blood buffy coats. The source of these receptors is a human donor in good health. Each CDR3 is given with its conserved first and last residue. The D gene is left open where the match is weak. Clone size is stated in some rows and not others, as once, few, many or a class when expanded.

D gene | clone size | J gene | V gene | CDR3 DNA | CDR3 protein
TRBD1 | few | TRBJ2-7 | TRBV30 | TGTGCCTGGAGTGTACCAGGGGGCGCGGAGCAGTACTTC | CAWSVPGGAEQYF
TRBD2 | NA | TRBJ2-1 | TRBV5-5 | TGTGCCAGCAGCACAAAGCGGGAGTGGGTGGTAAATGAGCAGTTCTTC | CASSTKREWVVNEQFF
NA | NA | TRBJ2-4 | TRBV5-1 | TGCGCGTGCAGGAGGGCAGGAGGAATCGAAGCCAAAAACATTCAGTACTTC | CACRRAGGIEAKNIQYF
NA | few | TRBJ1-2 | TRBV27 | TGTGCCAGCAGGCTTAGGCCGGCCGCTAGCTATGGCTACACCTTC | CASRLRPAASYGYTF
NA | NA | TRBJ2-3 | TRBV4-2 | TGTGCCAGCAGCCAAGCGGACACAGATACGCAGTATTTT | CASSQADTDTQYF
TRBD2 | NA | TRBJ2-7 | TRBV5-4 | TGTGCCAGCAGCTTGGTGATGCCCGGGACTAGCGGCTACGAGCAGTACTTC | CASSLVMPGTSGYEQYF
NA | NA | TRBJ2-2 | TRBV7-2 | TGTGCCAGCAGCTTAAGCGTCGGGGAGCTGTTTTTT | CASSLSVGELFF
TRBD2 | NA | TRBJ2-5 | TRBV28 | TGTGCCAGCAGGGGGAGGGACTCCCCTGGGTTAGAGACCCAGTACTTC | CASRGRDSPGLETQYF
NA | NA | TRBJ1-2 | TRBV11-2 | TGTGCCAGCAGCTTAGAGGGGGCGTCCTCCTATGGCTACACCTTC | CASSLEGASSYGYTF
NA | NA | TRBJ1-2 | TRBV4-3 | TGCGCCAGCAGCCAAGATCTACGGGGCCGGACGCCCTATGGCTACACCTTC | CASSQDLRGRTPYGYTF
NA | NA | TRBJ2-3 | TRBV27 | TGTGCCAGCAGTTTCGTCGGGAAAGATACGCAGTATTTT | CASSFVGKDTQYF
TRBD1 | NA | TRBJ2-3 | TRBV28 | TGTGCCAGCAGTTTAGACTGGGGCAGGGGGCAAGCAGATACGCAGTATTTT | CASSLDWGRGQADTQYF
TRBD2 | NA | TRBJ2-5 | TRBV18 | TGTGCCAGCTCACCATGGGGGGGACAAGAGACCCAGTACTTC | CASSPWGGQETQYF
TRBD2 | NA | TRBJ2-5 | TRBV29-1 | TGCAGCGTTGGGACCGGGACTAGCTGGGAGACCCAGTACTTC | CSVGTGTSWETQYF
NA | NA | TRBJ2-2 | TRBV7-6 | TGTGCCAGCAGCTCCGCCGAGGGGAACACCGGGGAGCTGTTTTTT | CASSSAEGNTGELFF
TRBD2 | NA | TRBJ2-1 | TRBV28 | TGTGCCACCCGAAGGACTAGCGGGGCCTACAATGAGCAGTTCTTC | CATRRTSGAYNEQFF
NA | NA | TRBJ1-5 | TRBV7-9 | TGTGCCAGCAGTGCCGGGGACAAAGGGAATCAGCCCCAGCATTTT | CASSAGDKGNQPQHF
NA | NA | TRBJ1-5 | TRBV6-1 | TGTGCCAGCAGTGATATCGGCGGATATCAGCCCCAGCATTTT | CASSDIGGYQPQHF
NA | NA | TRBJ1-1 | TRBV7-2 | TGTGCCAGCAGCAGGATCAAGAACACTGAAGCTTTCTTT | CASSRIKNTEAFF
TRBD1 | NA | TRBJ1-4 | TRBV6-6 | TGTGCCAGCAGTCAGACAGGGATTGATGAAAAACTGTTTTTT | CASSQTGIDEKLFF
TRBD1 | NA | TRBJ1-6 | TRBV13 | TGTGCCAGCAGCTCCCACAAGACAGGGGATCGGGCACCCCTCCACTTT | CASSSHKTGDRAPLHF
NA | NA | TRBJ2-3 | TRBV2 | TGTGCCAGCAGACCCAGAGCAACAGATACGCAGTATTTT | CASRPRATDTQYF
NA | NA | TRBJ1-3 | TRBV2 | TGTGCCAGCGCCCAAGACTACTCTGGAAACACCATATATTTT | CASAQDYSGNTIYF
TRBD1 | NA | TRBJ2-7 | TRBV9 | TGTGCCAGCAGCGGGGGACCGGGACAGACGCAGTACTTC | CASSGGPGQTQYF